This TCR beta chain was observed in a study of T-cell reconstitution after alpha-beta-depleted transplantation in children (dated by TCRdb to the mid-2010s). Background for the entire study: Using TCR repertoire profiling, the study followed T-cell immune reconstitution in a quantitative way in children after TCRalphabeta/CD19-depleted allogeneic hematopoietic cell transplantation.

Counted from cysteine to phenylalanine, this CDR3 has 13 amino acids. This entry keeps only the CDR3 DNA: 39 bases, framed from base 1. At the junction V is shortened by 1 base and J by 9 bases, with 13 bases in between. CDR1 and CDR2 were assigned from the germline V gene (reference sequence) as LGHDT and YNNKEL. The library was built by means of PCR. Sequenced using an Illumina HiSeq 2500. TCR library preparation used molecular barcoding, with unique molecular identifiers applied to normalize quantification of the TCRbeta repertoire. Through fastp at Q25 and MiXCR, TCRdb rebuilt clones from the public reads, retaining in-frame beta chains. Under each unique CDR3 protein, matching rows form one entry showing the most common genes and DNA. A total of over 400,000 distinct CDR3 sequences appear in this sample, under 15% of them only once. In total, the top ten clones hold 4.5% to 6% of the sample. Regarding this clonotype: Its recognized antigen is unknown. Per-nucleotide qualities are absent, and no much larger clonotype sits a single base away.

The receptor's source is a human donor who donated a stem cell graft to a child with combined immunodeficiency. The chain employs TRBV3-1 and TRBJ2-7; TRBD1 is perhaps the D gene, given 6 matching bases. This specimen was PBMCs from the stem cell graft donor, taken from the stem cell graft. The bases read TGTGCCAGCAGCCAAGTGAGGGGGTCGGTGCAGTACTTC. The resulting protein is CASSQVRGSVQYF.